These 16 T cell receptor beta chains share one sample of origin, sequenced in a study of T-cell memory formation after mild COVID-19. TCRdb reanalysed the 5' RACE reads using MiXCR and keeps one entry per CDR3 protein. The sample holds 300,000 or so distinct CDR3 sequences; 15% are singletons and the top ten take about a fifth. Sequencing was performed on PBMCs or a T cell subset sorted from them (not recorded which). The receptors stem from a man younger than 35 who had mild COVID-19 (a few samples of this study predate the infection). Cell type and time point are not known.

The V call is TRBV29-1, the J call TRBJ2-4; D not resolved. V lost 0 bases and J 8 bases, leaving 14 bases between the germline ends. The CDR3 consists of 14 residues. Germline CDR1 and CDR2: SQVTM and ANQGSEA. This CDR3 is CSVEEIALEDIQYF. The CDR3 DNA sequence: TGCAGCGTTGAAGAAATAGCCCTCGAGGACATTCAGTACTTC.

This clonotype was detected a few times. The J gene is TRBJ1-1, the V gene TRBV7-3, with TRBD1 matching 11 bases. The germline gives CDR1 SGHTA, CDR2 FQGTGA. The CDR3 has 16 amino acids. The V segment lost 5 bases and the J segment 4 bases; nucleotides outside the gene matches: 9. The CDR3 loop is CASSPGHGTGGTEAFF. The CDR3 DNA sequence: TGTGCCAGCAGCCCAGGGCATGGGACAGGGGGCACTGAAGCTTTCTTT.

The CDR3, as DNA: TGTGCCAGCAGTAGACAGGGATTCGACGAGCAGTACGTC. It is translated as CASSRQGFDEQYV. The chain employs TRBV2 and TRBJ2-7; 7 nucleotides align to TRBD1. The CDR3 extends over 13 amino acids. Trimming removed 5 bases from V and 5 bases from J; junction bases left unmatched: 6. Germline lookup yields CDR1 SNHLY and CDR2 FYNNEI.

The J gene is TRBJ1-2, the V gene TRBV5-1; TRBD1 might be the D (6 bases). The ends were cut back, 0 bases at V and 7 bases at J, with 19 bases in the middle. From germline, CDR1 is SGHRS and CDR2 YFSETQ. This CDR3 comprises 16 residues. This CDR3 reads CASSLDREPGLSGYTF. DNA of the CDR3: TGCGCCAGCAGCTTGGACAGGGAGCCCGGGCTATCTGGCTACACCTTC.

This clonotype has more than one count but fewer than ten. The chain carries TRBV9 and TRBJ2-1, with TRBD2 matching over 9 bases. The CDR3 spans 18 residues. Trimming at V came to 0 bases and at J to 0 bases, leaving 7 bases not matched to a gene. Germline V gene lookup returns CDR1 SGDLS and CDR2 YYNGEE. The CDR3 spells CASSVEPSGASSYNEQFF. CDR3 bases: TGTGCCAGCAGCGTAGAACCTAGCGGGGCGAGCTCCTACAATGAGCAGTTCTTC.

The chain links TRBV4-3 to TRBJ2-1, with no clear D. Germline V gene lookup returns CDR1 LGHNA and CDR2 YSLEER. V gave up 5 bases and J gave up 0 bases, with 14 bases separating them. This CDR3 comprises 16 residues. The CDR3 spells CASSGLVLSSYNEQFF. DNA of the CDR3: TGCGCCAGCAGCGGCCTTGTCCTTAGCTCCTACAATGAGCAGTTCTTC.

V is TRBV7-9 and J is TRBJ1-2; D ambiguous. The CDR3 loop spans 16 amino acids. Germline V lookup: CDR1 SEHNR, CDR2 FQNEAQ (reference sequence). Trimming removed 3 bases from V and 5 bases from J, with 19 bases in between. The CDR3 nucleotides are TGTGCCAGCAGCTTTGAAAGGGAAGTCGTATTATATGGCTACACCTTC. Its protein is CASSFEREVVLYGYTF.

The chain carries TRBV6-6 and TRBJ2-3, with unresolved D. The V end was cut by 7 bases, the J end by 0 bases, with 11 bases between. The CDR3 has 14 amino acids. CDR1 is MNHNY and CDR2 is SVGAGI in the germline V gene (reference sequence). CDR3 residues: CASIKTPSTDTQYF. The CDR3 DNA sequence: TGTGCCAGCATCAAGACACCTAGCACAGATACGCAGTATTTT.

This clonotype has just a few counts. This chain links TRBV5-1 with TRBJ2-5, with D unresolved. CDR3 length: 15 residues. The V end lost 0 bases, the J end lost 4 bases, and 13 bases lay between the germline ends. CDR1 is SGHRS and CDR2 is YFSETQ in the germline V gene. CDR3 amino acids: CASSLAAAASETQYF. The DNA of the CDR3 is TGCGCCAGCAGCTTGGCCGCGGCAGCCTCAGAGACCCAGTACTTC.

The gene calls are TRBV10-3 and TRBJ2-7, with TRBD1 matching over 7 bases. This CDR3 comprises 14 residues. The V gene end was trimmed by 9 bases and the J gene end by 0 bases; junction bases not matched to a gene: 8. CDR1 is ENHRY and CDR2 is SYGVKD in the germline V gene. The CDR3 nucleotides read TGTGCCATACAACGACAGGGTAACTCCTACGAGCAGTACTTC. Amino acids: CAIQRQGNSYEQYF.

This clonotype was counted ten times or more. In DNA form, the CDR3 reads TGTGCCACCAGCAGTACGGACAGGGTGGACAATGAGCAGTTCTTC. Residues: CATSSTDRVDNEQFF. This chain uses TRBV15 with TRBJ2-1; TRBD1 aligns across 8 bases. Germline loops: CDR1 LNHNV, CDR2 YYDKDF (reference sequence). There are 15 residues in the CDR3. V dropped 3 bases and J dropped 5; count of bases not matched to a gene: 6.

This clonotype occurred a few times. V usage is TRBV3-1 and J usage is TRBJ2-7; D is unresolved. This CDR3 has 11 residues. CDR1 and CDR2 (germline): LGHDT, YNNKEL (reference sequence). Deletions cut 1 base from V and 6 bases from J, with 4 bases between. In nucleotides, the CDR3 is TGTGCCAGCAGCCAAGGCTCCGAGCAGTACGTC. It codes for CASSQGSEQYV.

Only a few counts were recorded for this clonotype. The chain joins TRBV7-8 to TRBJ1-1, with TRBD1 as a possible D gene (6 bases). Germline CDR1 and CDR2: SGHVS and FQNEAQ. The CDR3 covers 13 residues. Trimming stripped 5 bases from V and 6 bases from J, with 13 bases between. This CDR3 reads CASSGRGGPEAFF. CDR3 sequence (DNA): TGTGCCAGCAGCGGACGGGGGGGCCCTGAAGCTTTCTTT.

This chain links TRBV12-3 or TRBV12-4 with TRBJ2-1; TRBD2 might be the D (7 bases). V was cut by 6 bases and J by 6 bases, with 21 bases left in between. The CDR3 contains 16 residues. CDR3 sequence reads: CASSLFGGGGVNEQFF. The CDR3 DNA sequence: TGTGCCAGCAGCCTCTTCGGGGGCGGGGGAGTCAATGAGCAGTTCTTC.

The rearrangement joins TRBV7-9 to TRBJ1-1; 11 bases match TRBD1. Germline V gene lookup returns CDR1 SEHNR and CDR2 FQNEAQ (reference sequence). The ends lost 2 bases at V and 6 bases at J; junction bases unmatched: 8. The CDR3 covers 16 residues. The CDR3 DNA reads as TGTGCCAGCAGCTTATTAGGACAGGGGGCCGGATCTGAAGCTTTCTTT. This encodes CASSLLGQGAGSEAFF.

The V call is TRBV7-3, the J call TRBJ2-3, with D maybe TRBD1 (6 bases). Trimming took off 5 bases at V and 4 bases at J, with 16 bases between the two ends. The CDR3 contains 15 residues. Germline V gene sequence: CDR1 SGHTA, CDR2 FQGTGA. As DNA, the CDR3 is TGTGCCAGCAGCATAGGGCAGGGGAATCCAGATACGCAGTATTTT. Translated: CASSIGQGNPDTQYF.